The clone carrying this T cell receptor (beta chain) was seen more than once but under ten times. Its antigen is not known. From the RT-PCR reads, TCRdb called clonotypes with MiXCR, one entry per CDR3 protein. The sample contains some 640,000 distinct CDR3 sequences, roughly 13% of which appear only once. These data belong to a study of response to subunit inactivated influenza vaccine. Study-level results: Few additional T cells are recruited per seasonal influenza vaccination, authors suggested.

V gave up 5 bases and J gave up 4 bases, with 15 bases separating them. The CDR3 spans 13 residues. Germline assignment: CDR1 DFQATT and CDR2 SNEGSKA (reference sequence). The chain employs TRBV20-1 and TRBJ2-7, with a possible D match to TRBD1 (5 bases). This clonotype originated in a man aged 45-60 years who received an inactivated influenza vaccine. The sequencing used PBMCs from blood, collected 14 to 15 days before vaccination. In nucleotides, the CDR3 is TGCAGTGCTCAGACAGCTTCTTTTTACGAGCAGTACTTC. Translating gives CSAQTASFYEQYF.